A selection of T cell receptor beta chains follows, all from one sample in a study of graft-versus-host responses after intestinal transplantation. TCRdb keeps only in-frame clones here, not all; method: immunoSEQ multiplex PCR. This table holds almost 85,000 clones, around 92% found once. No antigen has been identified for these receptors. The material was unstimulated CD4+ T cells sorted from spleen or lymph node cells, obtained before intestinal transplant. The receptors come from a human donor who received an intestinal transplant. The CDR3 runs from the conserved cysteine through the conserved F or W. Each record gives: J gene, V gene, clone size, D gene, CDR3 protein, CDR3 DNA. D genes are given only for firm matches. A clone size is listed for some rows: how often the clone was seen (once, few, many), or a class if it is expanded.

j_call: TRBJ2-2
v_call: TRBV2
clone_size: NA
d_call: NA
cdr3_aa: CASSEVGAGELFF
cdr3_nt: TGTGCCAGCAGTGAAGTCGGAGCGGGGGAGCTGTTTTTT

j_call: TRBJ1-6
v_call: TRBV27
clone_size: NA
d_call: NA
cdr3_aa: CASRWTEYNSPLHF
cdr3_nt: TGTGCCAGCAGATGGACAGAATATAATTCACCCCTCCACTTT

j_call: TRBJ1-2
v_call: TRBV4-1
clone_size: NA
d_call: TRBD1
cdr3_aa: CASSQDRDRENYGYTF
cdr3_nt: TGCGCCAGCAGCCAAGATAGAGACAGGGAAAACTATGGCTACACCTTC

j_call: TRBJ2-5
v_call: TRBV11-2
clone_size: NA
d_call: NA
cdr3_aa: CASSLDLQETQYF
cdr3_nt: TGTGCCAGCAGCTTAGACCTACAAGAGACCCAGTACTTC

j_call: TRBJ2-7
v_call: TRBV9
clone_size: NA
d_call: TRBD1
cdr3_aa: CASSVPGGNEQYF
cdr3_nt: TGTGCCAGCAGCGTTCCAGGGGGCAACGAGCAGTACTTC

j_call: TRBJ1-2
v_call: TRBV2
clone_size: NA
d_call: TRBD1
cdr3_aa: CASSAGQTGGRDGYTF
cdr3_nt: TGTGCCAGCAGTGCTGGACAGACAGGGGGTAGGGATGGCTACACCTTC

j_call: TRBJ2-1
v_call: TRBV14
clone_size: NA
d_call: NA
cdr3_aa: CASSQAGREQFF
cdr3_nt: TGTGCCAGCAGCCAAGCAGGGCGTGAGCAGTTCTTC

j_call: TRBJ1-3
v_call: TRBV5-1
clone_size: NA
d_call: NA
cdr3_aa: CASSRLPGEPSGNTIYF
cdr3_nt: TGCGCCAGCAGCCGCTTACCGGGGGAACCCTCCGGAAACACCATATATTTT

j_call: TRBJ2-1
v_call: TRBV10-3
clone_size: once
d_call: NA
cdr3_aa: CAITRTADNEQFF
cdr3_nt: TGTGCCATCACCCGGACAGCCGACAATGAGCAGTTCTTC

j_call: TRBJ2-1
v_call: TRBV19
clone_size: few
d_call: NA
cdr3_aa: CASKSTFNNEQFF
cdr3_nt: TGTGCCAGTAAGAGTACGTTTAACAATGAGCAGTTCTTC

j_call: TRBJ2-7
v_call: TRBV18
clone_size: once
d_call: TRBD1
cdr3_aa: CASSPIRQGNYEQYF
cdr3_nt: TGTGCCAGCTCACCAATTCGACAGGGGAACTACGAGCAGTACTTC

j_call: TRBJ2-2
v_call: TRBV19
clone_size: NA
d_call: NA
cdr3_aa: CASSPQRTENTGELFF
cdr3_nt: TGTGCCAGTAGTCCCCAGAGGACAGAGAACACCGGGGAGCTGTTTTTT